The present TCR beta chain was sequenced within a study of beta chain features in type 1 diabetes. Findings and limits, study-wide: Naive, central memory and regulatory TCRB repertoires appeared more similar among patients than healthy donors. There were fewer insertions and more deletions at the VDJ junctions of type 1 diabetes patients. When Type 1 diabetes patients were examined, their TCRB CDR3s proved moderately but significantly shorter in all four CD4+ subsets.

CD45RO/CCR7/CD25/CD127/CD95/CD27 sorting isolated CD4+ naive, central memory, regulatory and stem cell-like memory cells. Sequencing targeted expressed TCRB transcripts, as all isolated RNA had been reverse transcribed. Method: immunoSEQ multiplex PCR; TCRdb's copy keeps in-frame clones and lacks some. The sample carries roughly 500,000 clones, about an eighth recorded once. Concerning this clone itself: Its matching antigen is unknown.

The sequence came from a woman aged 18-29 years in good health. Material for sequencing was naive CD4+ T cells from blood.

CDR3 nucleotides: TGTGCCATCAGTGACCTACCTAATTCACCCCTCCACTTT. This gives the protein CAISDLPNSPLHF. This chain connects TRBV10-3 to TRBJ1-6, with D uncertain. Trimming took off 3 bases at V and 6 bases at J, with 6 bases between the two ends. The CDR3 is 13 residues long. Germline CDR1 and CDR2: ENHRY and SYGVKD.